The rows below give T cell receptor beta chains drawn from one sample of a study of PD-1 blockade in classical Hodgkin lymphoma. Some clones are missing from TCRdb's copy, which holds only in-frame ones; the method was immunoSEQ multiplex PCR. The sample gives 95,000 to 100,000 clones, roughly 91% of which show up once; more than 6.5% is in the top ten. This specimen was peripheral blood mononuclear cells (PBMCs), taken before the second cycle of nivolumab. These receptors were taken from a human donor with classical Hodgkin lymphoma. Each CDR3 is given with its conserved first and last residue. Each record gives: clone size, J gene, V gene, D gene, CDR3 protein, CDR3 DNA. A D gene is named only where the DNA matches it firmly. Where a row states a size, it is once, few, many or the class of an expanded clone; other rows omit it.

NA,TRBJ2-5,TRBV19,TRBD2,CASSIGLAGAQETQYF,TGTGCCAGTAGTATAGGTCTAGCGGGGGCCCAAGAGACCCAGTACTTC
NA,TRBJ2-1,TRBV4-2,TRBD2,CASSQAFPGTRGYNEQFF,TGTGCCAGCAGCCAAGCGTTCCCCGGGACTAGGGGTTACAATGAGCAGTTCTTC
NA,TRBJ2-7,TRBV6-5,NA,CASSYWASGFSYEQYF,TGTGCCAGCAGTTACTGGGCGAGCGGATTCTCCTACGAGCAGTACTTC
NA,TRBJ2-5,TRBV30,NA,CAWSAGYETQYF,TGTGCCTGGAGTGCGGGGTACGAGACCCAGTACTTC
NA,TRBJ2-7,TRBV27,NA,CASSPVGSYEQYF,TGTGCCAGCAGCCCGGTAGGTTCCTACGAGCAGTACTTC
NA,TRBJ1-5,TRBV4-2,NA,CASSQEVMDYQPQHF,TGTGCCAGCAGCCAAGAGGTGATGGACTATCAGCCCCAGCATTTT
NA,TRBJ2-7,TRBV6-5,NA,CASSSPSFTGWVEQYF,TGTGCCAGCAGTTCCCCATCATTTACAGGGTGGGTCGAGCAGTACTTC
NA,TRBJ2-3,TRBV28,TRBD1,CASSLFGDSQYTDTQYF,TGTGCCAGCAGTTTATTCGGGGACAGCCAATACACAGATACGCAGTATTTT
NA,TRBJ2-2,TRBV7-9,TRBD2,CASSPRRGARNTGELFF,TGTGCCAGCAGCCCCAGGCGGGGGGCCAGGAACACCGGGGAGCTGTTTTTT
NA,TRBJ2-7,TRBV9,NA,CASSPLSWGYEQYF,TGTGCCAGCAGCCCCCTTTCCTGGGGCTACGAGCAGTACTTC
NA,TRBJ2-7,TRBV18,TRBD2,CASSPPLAGTYEQYF,TGTGCCAGCTCACCACCGCTAGCGGGCACCTACGAGCAGTACTTC
NA,TRBJ2-3,TRBV6-5,TRBD1,CASSRDRTDTQYF,TGTGCCAGCAGCCGGGACAGGACAGATACGCAGTATTTT
NA,TRBJ1-1,TRBV28,NA,CASSLSRRGTTEAFF,TGTGCCAGCAGTTTATCCAGAAGGGGGACCACTGAAGCTTTCTTT
NA,TRBJ2-2,TRBV6-5,TRBD2,CALAGGPAGELFF,TGTGCCCTAGCGGGGGGGCCGGCCGGGGAGCTGTTTTTT
NA,TRBJ2-7,TRBV10-1,TRBD1,CAILPPGQGYEQYF,TGCGCCATCCTACCCCCGGGACAGGGATACGAGCAGTACTTC
NA,TRBJ1-1,TRBV27,NA,CASHPLTSGTEAFF,TGTGCCAGCCACCCGTTGACTTCGGGTACTGAAGCTTTCTTT
NA,TRBJ1-3,TRBV7-9,NA,CASSPPLRTRPSGNTIYF,TGTGCCAGCAGCCCACCCCTTAGGACTCGCCCCTCTGGAAACACCATATATTTT
NA,TRBJ2-7,TRBV28,NA,CASSSTETLDGGTFYEQYF,TGTGCCAGCAGTTCAACCGAAACCCTGGACGGCGGAACCTTCTACGAGCAGTACTTC
NA,TRBJ1-1,TRBV13,TRBD1,CASSVTGGGTEAFF,TGTGCCAGCAGCGTAACAGGGGGTGGCACTGAAGCTTTCTTT
NA,TRBJ2-5,TRBV28,TRBD1,CASSGQGVPYPATQYF,TGTGCCAGCAGTGGACAGGGGGTTCCCTACCCAGCGACCCAGTACTTC
NA,TRBJ1-2,TRBV2,NA,CASSEASGSYGYTF,TGTGCCAGCAGTGAAGCTTCGGGCAGCTATGGCTACACCTTC
NA,TRBJ2-1,TRBV4-1,TRBD1,CASSPQGIFSNEQFF,TGCGCCAGCAGCCCACAGGGGATTTTCTCTAATGAGCAGTTCTTC
NA,TRBJ1-5,TRBV28,NA,CASSLTGGRHQPQHF,TGTGCCAGCAGTCTGACCGGAGGGCGGCATCAGCCCCAGCATTTT
NA,TRBJ1-4,TRBV19,TRBD1,CASSFNEGQKLFF,TGTGCCAGTAGTTTTAACGAGGGACAGAAACTGTTTTTT
NA,TRBJ1-1,TRBV6-1,NA,CASSEALSGGASEAFF,TGTGCCAGCAGTGAAGCGCTGTCGGGGGGCGCGAGTGAAGCTTTCTTT
few,TRBJ2-3,TRBV4-2,TRBD1,CASSQTGTGSTDTQYF,TGTGCCAGCAGCCAAACAGGGACAGGGAGCACAGATACGCAGTATTTT
once,TRBJ1-1,TRBV4-2,TRBD1,CASSQRQGGTEAFF,TGTGCCAGCAGCCAGAGACAGGGCGGGACTGAAGCTTTCTTT
NA,TRBJ1-2,TRBV6-5,TRBD1,CASRSAGGYGYTF,TGTGCCAGCAGGTCCGCAGGGGGTTATGGCTACACCTTC
NA,TRBJ1-1,TRBV5-6,TRBD1,CASSVGTGVTEAFF,TGTGCCAGCAGCGTCGGGACAGGGGTCACTGAAGCTTTCTTT
NA,TRBJ2-1,TRBV2,TRBD2,CASSDSSGVGGQFF,TGTGCCAGCAGTGATAGTAGCGGGGTGGGCGGGCAGTTCTTC
NA,TRBJ2-7,TRBV10-3,NA,CAISDRQDYEQYF,TGTGCCATCAGTGACCGACAGGACTACGAGCAGTACTTC
few,TRBJ2-2,TRBV5-1,NA,CASSLVIRGFRNTGELFF,TGCGCCAGCAGCTTGGTGATTAGGGGGTTCCGGAACACCGGGGAGCTGTTTTTT
NA,TRBJ1-5,TRBV30,TRBD1,CAWETGPNQPQHF,TGTGCCTGGGAGACAGGGCCCAATCAGCCCCAGCATTTT
NA,TRBJ2-6,TRBV19,NA,CASKALSGANVLTF,TGTGCCAGTAAGGCACTCTCTGGGGCCAACGTCCTGACTTTC
NA,TRBJ2-1,TRBV7-2,TRBD1,CASSAPGTAREQFF,TGTGCCAGCAGCGCTCCGGGGACAGCCCGAGAGCAGTTCTTC
NA,TRBJ1-1,TRBV7-8,NA,CASSVQPGPETEAFF,TGTGCCAGCAGCGTTCAGCCGGGACCCGAAACTGAAGCTTTCTTT
NA,TRBJ2-1,TRBV5-1,TRBD2,CASSLGIYTGGLYNEQFF,TGCGCCAGCAGCTTGGGTATCTACACGGGGGGTCTTTACAATGAGCAGTTCTTC
NA,TRBJ1-5,TRBV7-9,NA,CASSWRKGGNQPQHF,TGTGCCAGCAGCTGGAGGAAGGGGGGCAATCAGCCCCAGCATTTT
NA,TRBJ2-7,TRBV9,NA,CASSPQLTSYEQYF,TGTGCCAGCAGCCCACAGCTCACTAGCTACGAGCAGTACTTC
once,TRBJ2-3,TRBV11-2,TRBD2,CASSLVSGGGTDTQYF,TGTGCCAGCAGCCTCGTCAGCGGGGGAGGCACAGATACGCAGTATTTT
NA,TRBJ1-2,TRBV5-1,NA,CASSSKGSDMNGYTF,TGCGCCAGCAGCTCCAAGGGGAGTGATATGAATGGCTACACCTTC
NA,TRBJ2-6,TRBV28,NA,CASSSTGASGANVLTF,TGTGCCAGCAGTTCGACAGGAGCCTCTGGGGCCAACGTCCTGACTTTC
NA,TRBJ1-2,TRBV28,NA,CASSLGRAYGYTF,TGTGCCAGCAGTTTGGGGCGCGCCTATGGCTACACCTTC
NA,TRBJ2-5,TRBV28,TRBD1,CASRLQGAWGETQYF,TGTGCCAGCAGGTTACAGGGGGCATGGGGAGAGACCCAGTACTTC
once,TRBJ1-6,TRBV5-6,NA,CASSFATNSPLHF,TGTGCCAGCAGCTTTGCCACGAATTCACCCCTCCACTTT
NA,TRBJ2-1,TRBV7-9,TRBD1,CASSWTGGNDEQFF,TGTGCCAGCAGCTGGACAGGGGGAAATGATGAGCAGTTCTTC
NA,TRBJ2-1,TRBV2,TRBD2,CASSEWASGDFGTRDEQFF,TGTGCCAGCAGTGAATGGGCTAGCGGCGATTTTGGGACTCGGGATGAGCAGTTCTTC
NA,TRBJ1-2,TRBV5-5,TRBD1,CASSRGPGTGGRGYGYTF,TGTGCCAGCAGCAGGGGTCCCGGGACAGGGGGCCGTGGCTATGGCTACACCTTC
few,TRBJ2-1,TRBV7-8,TRBD2,CASSSGTSGGAGEQFF,TGTGCCAGCAGCTCTGGGACTAGCGGGGGGGCAGGTGAGCAGTTCTTC
NA,TRBJ2-4,TRBV7-2,NA,CASSFSSPIQYF,TGTGCCAGCAGCTTCTCAAGTCCCATTCAGTACTTC
NA,TRBJ1-4,TRBV27,NA,CASRRGAGEKLFF,TGTGCCAGCCGTCGAGGGGCGGGAGAAAAACTGTTTTTT
NA,TRBJ2-1,TRBV10-2,NA,CASRVSLSYNEQFF,TGCGCCAGCAGAGTTAGTCTCTCCTACAATGAGCAGTTCTTC
once,TRBJ1-2,TRBV12-5,TRBD1,CASGLVSHTDRARIPANYGYTF,TGTGCTAGTGGTTTGGTAAGTCACACGGACAGGGCGCGAATTCCGGCGAACTATGGCTACACCTTC
NA,TRBJ1-3,TRBV27,TRBD1,CASSSTGGSGNTIYF,TGTGCCAGCAGTTCCACAGGGGGCTCGGGAAACACCATATATTTT